The table lists the clone carrying this T cell receptor beta chain with a few counts. Its antigen is currently unknown. The data originate from a study of blood T cells in healthy people across ages. Regarding the study as a whole: There were more naive CD4+ cells and higher diversity in long-lived donors than in aged donors.

Next came a second PCR, run for about 7 to 12 cycles, which used a sample-barcoded 5' primer along with a J-beta primer mix. MiXCR was run by TCRdb on the 5' RACE reads, yielding one entry per CDR3 protein. The table lists approximately 800,000 distinct CDR3 sequences, 35% to 50% of them singletons, with around 18% in the top ten. V lost 5 bases to trimming and J lost 0 bases, with 8 bases between them. Per the germline V gene, CDR1 is SGHTA and CDR2 is FQGTGA. The CDR3 spans 14 residues. Each donor supplied around 10 milliliters of peripheral blood. Per sample, a minimum of 7 million PBMCs were isolated. Total RNA was isolated from each sample in quantities of at least 5.5 micrograms.

The TCR sequence derives from an elderly man in good health. The V gene is TRBV7-3, the J gene TRBJ2-1; no clear D gene. Material: blood. CDR3 sequence: CASSGSSSYNEQFF. CDR3 nucleotide sequence: TGTGCCAGCAGCGGGTCGAGCTCCTACAATGAGCAGTTCTTC. Combining the CDR3 with reference TRBV7-3 and TRBJ2-1 gives the whole variable domain GAGVSQTPSNKVTEKGKYVELRCDPISGHTALYWYRQSLGQGPEFLIYFQGTGAADDSGLPNDRFFAVRPEGSVSTLKIQRTERGDSAVYLCASSGSSSYNEQFFGPGTRLTVL.